The 19 T cell receptor beta chains presented below share a single source sample, sequenced in a study of cytomegalovirus exposure and HLA in healthy donors. Primers: 60 Vbeta forward and 13 Jbeta reverse. Sequencing used immunoSEQ multiplex PCR; TCRdb keeps in-frame clones, though not all of them. The data show fewer than 150,000 clones, around 74% seen once. The source material was PBMCs. The source is a woman in her fifties or sixties in good health and CMV-seropositive.

The V and J genes are TRBV5-1 and TRBJ2-3; TRBD1 is a possible D gene (7 bases). This CDR3 region has 14 residues. V was pared by 3 bases and J by 1 base, with 9 bases between. CDR1 and CDR2 (germline): SGHRS, YFSETQ. In nucleotides, the CDR3 is TGCGCCAGCAGCTCCAGGGGGGGCACAGATACGCAGTATTTT. Its protein product is CASSSRGGTDTQYF.

The chain joins TRBV7-9 to TRBJ2-5; tentative D call: TRBD2 (5 bases). Germline values: CDR1 SEHNR, CDR2 FQNEAQ (reference sequence). The V end was cut by 5 bases, the J end by 2 bases, with 15 bases between. CDR3 size: 15 residues. The CDR3 here is CASSPLGRRQETQYF. In DNA, the CDR3 is TGTGCCAGCAGCCCGCTTGGGAGAAGGCAAGAGACCCAGTACTTC.

The count of this clone is one. The chain has TRBV10-3 and TRBJ2-3; 9 bases align to TRBD2. The CDR3 runs to 13 residues. Germline CDR1 and CDR2: ENHRY and SYGVKD. The V segment lost 9 bases and the J segment 0 bases; nucleotides outside the gene matches: 1. CDR3 amino acids: CAMAGGSTDTQYF. CDR3 coding DNA: TGTGCCATGGCGGGGGGGAGCACAGATACGCAGTATTTT.

This chain joins TRBV6-6 and TRBJ2-5; no clear D gene. Trimming took off 2 bases at V and 0 bases at J, with 4 bases between the two ends. The germline V gene encodes CDR1 MNHNY and CDR2 SVGAGI (reference sequence). There are 13 residues in the CDR3. CDR3 sequence: CASSYGHQETQYF. CDR3 in DNA: TGTGCCAGCAGTTACGGCCACCAAGAGACCCAGTACTTC.

The V call is TRBV5-1, the J call TRBJ2-7, with D possibly TRBD2 on 6 matching bases. V dropped 0 bases and J dropped 9 bases, with 16 bases sitting between them. This CDR3 contains 14 residues. Germline V lookup: CDR1 SGHRS, CDR2 YFSETQ. The CDR3 here is CASSLATGTGGQYF. The CDR3 DNA reads as TGCGCCAGCAGCTTGGCCACCGGGACTGGCGGGCAGTACTTC. Filled out from reference TRBV5-1 and TRBJ2-7, the complete variable domain reads KAGVTQTPRYLIKTRGQQVTLSCSPISGHRSVSWYQQTPGQGLQFLFEYFSETQRNKGNFPGRFSGRQFSNSRSEMNVSTLELGDSALYLCASSLATGTGGQYFGPGTRLTVT.

The chain uses TRBV2 and TRBJ2-4; the D gene is possibly TRBD1 (6 bases). Germline V gene sequence: CDR1 SNHLY, CDR2 FYNNEI. The CDR3 extends over 13 amino acids. The V end was cut by 8 bases, the J end by 4 bases, with 12 bases between. CDR3 residues: CASASGQKNIQYF. The CDR3 DNA reads as TGTGCCAGCGCCTCTGGACAGAAAAACATTCAGTACTTC.

V gene TRBV9 combines with J gene TRBJ2-1, with 7 bases matching TRBD2. Trimming removed 4 bases from V and 0 bases from J; junction bases left unmatched: 7. Per the germline V gene, CDR1 is SGDLS and CDR2 is YYNGEE. This CDR3 has 16 residues. CDR3 sequence: CASSLREASSYNEQFF. The CDR3 DNA reads TGTGCCAGCAGCCTCCGGGAGGCGAGCTCCTACAATGAGCAGTTCTTC.

The chain recombines TRBV5-1 with TRBJ2-5; TRBD1 aligns across 7 bases. The better agreement between TRBJ2-7 and the DNA end casts doubt on the J call. Per germline, CDR1 SGHRS and CDR2 YFSETQ. The length of the CDR3 is 14 residues. The CDR3 DNA reads as TGCGCCAGCAGCTCAACTCAGGGGGTCTACGAGCAGTACTTC. Translated, it gives CASSSTQGVYEQYF.

This chain joins TRBV5-6 and TRBJ1-2, with D maybe TRBD1 (5 bases). Germline-derived CDR1 and CDR2 are SGHDT and YYEEEE. Between the trimmed V and J ends, which lost 4 bases and 11 bases, there was a span of 15 bases. This CDR3 contains 12 residues. Here the CDR3 reads CASSGFDSSYTF. CDR3 DNA: TGTGCCAGCAGCGGTTTCGACAGCTCATACACCTTC.

CDR3 sequence (DNA): TGCGCCAGCAGCTTGGGGAGAGGAAGTGATAACTATGGCTACACCTTC. Amino acids: CASSLGRGSDNYGYTF. The chain uses TRBV5-1 and TRBJ1-2; D is ambiguous. This CDR3 spans 16 amino acids. In germline, CDR1 is SGHRS, CDR2 YFSETQ. Trimming cost V 0 bases and J 1 base, with 13 bases left between them.

The V and J genes are TRBV2 and TRBJ2-3; 10 positions match TRBD1. V lost 6 bases, J lost 9 bases, and 3 bases stayed unmatched. CDR1 is SNHLY, CDR2 FYNNEI, per germline. The CDR3 has 12 residues. The chain's CDR3 is CASSDRGHTQYF. CDR3 coding DNA: TGTGCCAGCAGCGACAGGGGGCACACGCAGTATTTT. Full variable domain (rest looked up from reference TRBV2 and TRBJ2-3): EPEVTQTPSHQVTQMGQEVILRCVPISNHLYFYWYRQILGQKVEFLVSFYNNEISEKSEIFDDQFSVERPDGSNFTLKIRSTKLEDSAMYFCASSDRGHTQYFGPGTRLTVL.

J is TRBJ1-6 and V is TRBV14; D is uncertain. The CDR3 is 15 amino acids. Germline CDR1 SGHDN, CDR2 FVKESK. Trimming stripped 4 bases from V and 8 bases from J, with 15 bases between. The CDR3 sequence: CASSPRRGVDSPLHF. For the CDR3, the DNA is TGTGCCAGCAGCCCCCGGCGGGGAGTGGATTCACCCCTCCACTTT.

The chain is built from TRBV2 and TRBJ1-2; 7 nucleotides agree with TRBD1. Germline V gene sequence: CDR1 SNHLY, CDR2 FYNNEI. The CDR3 sequence is 15 residues long. Trimming at V came to 6 bases and at J to 8 bases, leaving 15 bases not matched to a gene. The CDR3 spells CASSDSRAMGQGYTF. The CDR3 bases are TGTGCCAGCAGCGACTCCCGGGCCATGGGACAGGGCTACACCTTC.

The V call is TRBV30, the J call TRBJ2-7; TRBD1 agrees at 8 bases. Germline CDR1 reads GTSNPN; CDR2 reads SVGIG (reference sequence). V gave up 4 bases and J gave up 7 bases; unmatched junction bases: 3. This CDR3 has 11 amino acids. The DNA for the CDR3 is TGTGCCTGGACAGGGGGCGCGGAGCAGTACTTC. It codes for CAWTGGAEQYF.

The chain couples TRBV29-1 to TRBJ1-2; the match to TRBD1 covers 7 bases. Germline V CDR1 and CDR2: SQVTM, ANQGSEA. V dropped 4 bases and J dropped 6; count of bases not matched to a gene: 2. The CDR3 runs 11 residues. The CDR3 region has the DNA TGCAGCGTTGGGCAGGGGGATGGCTACACCTTC. The encoded protein is CSVGQGDGYTF.

This chain uses TRBV2 with TRBJ2-5; D is possibly TRBD1 (7 bases). Germline-derived CDR1 and CDR2 are SNHLY and FYNNEI. The CDR3 sequence is 14 residues long. Trimming removed 5 bases from V and 5 bases from J, with 15 bases in between. DNA for the CDR3: TGTGCCAGCAGTCCCCGGAGGGGGCCTGAGACCCAGTACTTC. It is translated as CASSPRRGPETQYF.

This clone was detected a few times. This rearrangement joins TRBV7-9 to TRBJ1-2; tentative D call: TRBD1 (6 bases). Germline V gene lookup returns CDR1 SEHNR and CDR2 FQNEAQ (reference sequence). Deletions cut 2 bases from V and 4 bases from J, with 11 bases between. The CDR3 runs 14 residues. CDR3 bases: TGTGCCAGCAGCTTACCTACAGGGACCTATGGCTACACCTTC. It translates to CASSLPTGTYGYTF.

The J gene is TRBJ2-7, the V gene TRBV6-4; D may be TRBD2 (5 bases). This CDR3 region has 16 residues. Germline-derived CDR1 and CDR2 are MRHNA and SNTAGT. Trimming removed 9 bases from V and 1 base from J, with 22 bases in between. Here the CDR3 DNA reads TGTGCCAGTCGCCCCTCGGGGAGAAAAAGATCCTACGAGCAGTACTTC. Amino acids: CASRPSGRKRSYEQYF.

A few counts support this clone. The chain has TRBV11-2 and TRBJ2-1; D might be TRBD2 (6 bases). The germline gives CDR1 SGHAT, CDR2 FQNNGV. CDR3 length: 13 residues. V was clipped by 3 bases and J by 6 bases, with 9 bases between them. DNA of the CDR3: TGTGCCAGCAGCTTTGTTAGCGGCAATGAGCAGTTCTTC. Its translation: CASSFVSGNEQFF.